This T cell receptor beta chain comes out of a study of cytomegalovirus exposure and HLA in healthy donors. It was with 60 Vbeta and 13 Jbeta primers that the PCR ran. In the original analysis: Roughly 76 million unique TCR beta chains, approximately 11 million of them shared, were counted by a later analysis. The protocol was immunoSEQ multiplex PCR, while the TCRdb copy is restricted to in-frame clones and leaves out a portion. V, J and clone size derive from that table, while D and trimming were established from the DNA sequence. Among approximately 90,000 clones listed, 77% were seen once. Study-level results: Prior analysis indicated that the majority of TCR beta V segments exhibited productivity approximately 87% or approximately 30% of the time.

In the case of this clone: Its antigen is not known.

This receptor was obtained from a boy aged 5-17 years in good health and CMV-seronegative. Sample: PBMCs.

CDR3 region: CASSLGRAGGNEKLFF. CDR3 nucleotide sequence: TGTGCCAGCAGCCTAGGAAGGGCAGGGGGGAATGAAAAACTGTTTTTT. The chain has TRBV11-2 and TRBJ1-4; 7 bases line up with TRBD1. Germline V lookup: CDR1 SGHAT, CDR2 FQNNGV. This CDR3 spans 16 amino acids. Trimming removed 5 bases from V and 5 bases from J; junction bases left unmatched: 11.